This T cell receptor beta chain emerged from a study of T cells in Graves' hyperthyroidism and ophthalmopathy (dated by TCRdb to the late 2010s). The study in broad terms: Peripheral blood samples were taken at the time of initial diagnosis, prior to any treatment. Whether ophthalmopathy could be predicted prospectively was tested in an independent validation cohort made up of 18 to 20 hyperthyroidism patients plus 17 patients who later progressed to ophthalmopathy. Once sampling was done, hyperthyroidism patients were given methimazole at a starting dose of 30 mg daily, whereas ophthalmopathy patients were given high-dose intravenous methylprednisolone. TCR Vbeta CDR3 sequencing of roughly 140 peripheral blood samples (under 45 ophthalmopathy, 70 to 85 hyperthyroidism and 17 progressor patients) is reported in the paper. In roughly six Graves' hyperthyroidism patients, the study also compared T-cell repertoires from thyroid tissue with T-cell repertoires from blood. For training and testing, the 100 or so patients in the discovery cohort were randomly divided in a 7:3 ratio. TCR V-J signatures able to tell the groups apart were searched for in a discovery cohort of 90 to 100 patients, of whom under 45 had Graves' ophthalmopathy and under 65 had stable Graves' hyperthyroidism.

TCR beta CDR3 regions were amplified from RNA transcripts. For the first round of RT-PCR on the TCR CDR3, the HTBI primer set was used together with the Qiagen OneStep RT-PCR kit. The libraries were constructed in a second round of multiplex PCR and then size-selected and purified. Paired-end sequencing of the libraries was performed with 100 bp reads on an Illumina HiSeq2000. The study's processing was this. SOAPnuke was used to process the raw data, with reads discarded if the reads contained adapters or uncalled bases, had a mean Phred below 15, or lacked an exact constant-primer or identifier match. COPE v1.2.5 was used to merge the high-quality paired reads, and each unique nucleotide sequence was defined as a clonotype. Clonotypes were aligned to IMGT TRBV, TRBD and TRBJ reference segments using MiTCR v1.1. The analysis included only V-J combinations with a frequency above 0.0001, which together covered 99% to 99.2% of the repertoires. The TCS score was defined as the ratio of F50 (clonal expansion) to E x V (chaos), calculated using BLOSUM62-based TCRdist between CDR3 peptides within each V-J. Welch's t-statistics and random forest reduced around 510 V-J features to some 14, which were used in a naive Bayes classifier (R e1071). Clones were called with MiXCR by TCRdb after fastp trimmed the public reads at Q25, and only in-frame beta chains were retained. Under each unique CDR3 protein, matching rows form one entry showing the most common genes and DNA. The V and J calls follow TCRdb's processing rather than the paper's. Here the sample has roughly 740,000 distinct CDR3 sequences; approximately 16% occur a single time. The biggest ten clones account for about 8.4% of the sample.

Results the study describes overall, beyond this receptor: Most expanded thyroid clonotypes (frequency above 0.001) were also detected in blood, suggesting blood repertoires may reflect thyroid immune responses. A 13 V-J signature model separated ophthalmopathy from stable hyperthyroidism, with approximately 86% sensitivity and about 81% specificity in cross-validation and 80%/75% in testing. In validation, progression to ophthalmopathy was predicted by the model with nearly 71% sensitivity and roughly 76% specificity, a median of roughly 6.4 months before onset. No statistical method was used to set the sample size in advance, and investigators knew the group allocation.

The table lists this clonotype with a few counts. The antigen this receptor binds is unknown. Per-base qualities were not stored, and no clone one base away is much larger. Stable Graves' hyperthyroidism was defined as the absence of progression to ophthalmopathy over 18 months of follow-up. The hyperthyroidism patients were between 18 and 65 years old and newly diagnosed, with a disease duration of less than 2 months. Any patient with an uncontrolled infection, another autoimmune disease, pregnancy or lactation was excluded. Diagnoses were based on clinical symptoms, serum thyroxine and TRAb, thyroid ultrasound and orbital computed tomography. PBMCs were isolated from approximately 10 ml of fresh peripheral blood by Ficoll-Paque density gradient centrifugation. Total RNA was extracted using Trizol reagent, and RNA quality was assessed on an Agilent 2100 Bioanalyzer. For this chain, trimming is 3 bases at the V end and 8 bases at the J end, and the number of junction bases without a gene match is 5. Inclusive of the bounding cysteine and phenylalanine, the CDR3 is 14 residues long. Only the CDR3 region is kept as DNA, spanning 42 bases read in frame from base 1. Per the germline V gene (reference sequence), LGHDT is the CDR1 and YNNKEL is the CDR2.

This chain joins TRBV3-1 to TRBJ2-1, with TRBD2 identical over 9 junction bases. Sequenced: blood. The TCR sequence derives from a man aged 18 to 29 with Graves' hyperthyroidism. DNA sequence: TGTGCCAGCAGCCATAGCGGGAGTAGACATGAGCAGTTCTTC. This gives the protein CASSHSGSRHEQFF.